This T cell receptor beta chain was profiled in a study of persistence of HIV-infected CD4 T cells. The germline V gene has CDR1 SNHLY and CDR2 FYNNEI. V was cut by 8 bases and J by 6 bases, with 11 bases left in between. The CDR3 has 13 amino acids. The stimulus was lysate of CMV-infected fibroblasts, around 11 ug/mL. Memory cells lacking CD40L and CD69 with high CD45RO were sorted. The immunoSEQ assay was version 4, run in survey mode. Measured with immunoSEQ multiplex PCR; TCRdb has only the in-frame clones, and not every one. The sample lists under 40,000 clones; about four fifths were seen once. With regard to this clone: The antigen remains undetermined.

Sequences were derived from CD4+ T cells sorted from PBMCs after approximately 19-hour stimulation, sampled from a patient who received antiretroviral therapy. The receptor's source is an adult woman with HIV who was CMV-seropositive. This chain connects TRBV2 to TRBJ1-6; D might be TRBD1 (5 bases). CDR3 region: CASFQGGNSPLHF. In nucleotides, the CDR3 is TGTGCCAGCTTCCAGGGCGGTAATTCACCCCTCCACTTT.